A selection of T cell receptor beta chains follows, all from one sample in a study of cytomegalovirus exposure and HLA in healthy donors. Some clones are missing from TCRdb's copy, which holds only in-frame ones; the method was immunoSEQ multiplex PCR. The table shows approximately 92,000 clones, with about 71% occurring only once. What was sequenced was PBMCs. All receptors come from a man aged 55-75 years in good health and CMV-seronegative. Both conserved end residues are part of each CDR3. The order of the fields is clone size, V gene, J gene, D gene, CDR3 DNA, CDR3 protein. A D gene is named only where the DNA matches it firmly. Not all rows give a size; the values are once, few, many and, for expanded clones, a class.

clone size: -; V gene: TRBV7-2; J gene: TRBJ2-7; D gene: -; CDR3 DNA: TGTGCCAGCAGCTTAGGGACAGTTTCCTACGAGCAGTACTTC; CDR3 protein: CASSLGTVSYEQYF
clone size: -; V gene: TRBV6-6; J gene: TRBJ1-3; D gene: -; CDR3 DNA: TGTGCCAGCAGTTGGACAGACTCTGGAAACACCATATATTTT; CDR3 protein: CASSWTDSGNTIYF
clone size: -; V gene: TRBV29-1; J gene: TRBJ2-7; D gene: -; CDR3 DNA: TGCAGCGCTGCCGGGCGGGGTTCCTCCGAGCAGTACTTC; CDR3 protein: CSAAGRGSSEQYF
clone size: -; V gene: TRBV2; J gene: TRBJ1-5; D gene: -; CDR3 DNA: TGTGCCAGCACCTTCGGGGAAGGCAATCAGCCCCAGCATTTT; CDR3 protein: CASTFGEGNQPQHF
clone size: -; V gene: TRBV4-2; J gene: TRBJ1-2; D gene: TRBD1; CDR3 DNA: TGTGCCAGCAGCCAAGAACAGGGGGACGGCTACACCTTC; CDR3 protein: CASSQEQGDGYTF
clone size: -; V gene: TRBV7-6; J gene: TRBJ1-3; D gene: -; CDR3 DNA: TGTGCCAGCAGCGTTAAACAGGGTCCCGGAAACACCATATATTTT; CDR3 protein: CASSVKQGPGNTIYF
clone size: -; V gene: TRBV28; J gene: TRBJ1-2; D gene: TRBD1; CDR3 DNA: TGTGCCAGTAGTTCCCAGCAGGGGGGTCCTAACTATGGCTACACCTTC; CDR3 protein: CASSSQQGGPNYGYTF
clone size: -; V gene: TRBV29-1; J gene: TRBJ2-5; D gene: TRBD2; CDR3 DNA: TGCAGTGGGTGGGGGGGAGGCGAGACCCAGTACTTC; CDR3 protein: CSGWGGGETQYF
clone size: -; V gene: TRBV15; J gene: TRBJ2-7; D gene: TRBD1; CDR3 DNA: TGTGCCACCAGCCCCCGACAGGGGACCGGAAACGAGCAGTACTTC; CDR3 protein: CATSPRQGTGNEQYF
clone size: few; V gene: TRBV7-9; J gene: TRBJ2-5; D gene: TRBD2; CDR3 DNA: TGTGCCAGCAGCCCCCTTAGCGGGAGCTTCCAAGAGACCCAGTACTTC; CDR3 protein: CASSPLSGSFQETQYF
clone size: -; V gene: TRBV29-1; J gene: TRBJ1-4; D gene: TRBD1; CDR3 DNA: TGCAGCTTCCGGGACAGGGATGAAAAACTGTTTTTT; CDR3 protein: CSFRDRDEKLFF
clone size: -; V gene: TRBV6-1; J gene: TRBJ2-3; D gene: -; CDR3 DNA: TGTGCCAGCAGTGGGCGGTCTAGCACAGATACGCAGTATTTT; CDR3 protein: CASSGRSSTDTQYF
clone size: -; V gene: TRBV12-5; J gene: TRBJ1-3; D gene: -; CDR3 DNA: TGTGCTAGTGGTCCCCGCAGCTCTGGAAACACCATATATTTT; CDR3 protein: CASGPRSSGNTIYF
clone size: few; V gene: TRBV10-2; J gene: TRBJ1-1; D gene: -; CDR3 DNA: TGCGCCAGCAGTGAGTCTCAAAGCGCTGAAGCTTTCTTT; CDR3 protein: CASSESQSAEAFF
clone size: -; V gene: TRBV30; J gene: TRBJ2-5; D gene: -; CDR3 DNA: TGTGCCTGGAGTCCAGGGGCGGCCGAGACCCAGTACTTC; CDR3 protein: CAWSPGAAETQYF
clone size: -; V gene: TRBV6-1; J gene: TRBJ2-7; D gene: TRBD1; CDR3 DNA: TGTGCCAGCAGTGGACAGGGAGCCTCCTACGAGCAGTACTTC; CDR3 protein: CASSGQGASYEQYF
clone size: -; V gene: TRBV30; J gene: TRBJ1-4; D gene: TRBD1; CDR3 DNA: TGTGCCTGGAGTGGACAGGGTGGAGAAAAACTGTTTTTT; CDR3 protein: CAWSGQGGEKLFF
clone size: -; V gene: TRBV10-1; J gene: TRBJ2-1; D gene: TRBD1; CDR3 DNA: TGCGCCAGCAGCCGGACAGGGTTCGGTGAGCAGTTCTTC; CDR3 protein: CASSRTGFGEQFF
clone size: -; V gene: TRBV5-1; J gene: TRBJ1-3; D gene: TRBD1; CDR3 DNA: TGCGCCAGCAGCTTGGTGGGGACAGTAGGAAACACCATATATTTT; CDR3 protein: CASSLVGTVGNTIYF
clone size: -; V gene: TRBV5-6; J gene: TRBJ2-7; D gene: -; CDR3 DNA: TGTGCCAGCAGCGGAGGGCGCTACGAGCAGTACTTC; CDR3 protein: CASSGGRYEQYF
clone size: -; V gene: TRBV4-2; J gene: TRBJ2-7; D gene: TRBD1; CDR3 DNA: TGTGCCAGCAGCGAAGACCAGGGACAGGACGCCGAGCAGTACTTC; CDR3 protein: CASSEDQGQDAEQYF
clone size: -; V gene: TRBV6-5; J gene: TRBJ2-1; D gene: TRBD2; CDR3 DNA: TGTGCCAGCAGTTATATAGCGGGAGCAGCCTACAATGAGCAGTTCTTC; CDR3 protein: CASSYIAGAAYNEQFF
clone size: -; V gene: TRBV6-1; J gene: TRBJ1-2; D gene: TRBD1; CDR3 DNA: TGTGCCAGCAGTGGACAGGGGGGAGGTTCGAACTATGGCTACACCTTC; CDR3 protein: CASSGQGGGSNYGYTF
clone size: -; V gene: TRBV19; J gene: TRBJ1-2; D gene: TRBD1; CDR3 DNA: TGTGCCAGTAGTACGGGACAGGGAAACTACTATGGCTACACCTTC; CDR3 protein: CASSTGQGNYYGYTF
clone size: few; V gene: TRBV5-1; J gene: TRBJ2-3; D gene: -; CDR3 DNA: TGCGCCAGCAGCTTGGACAGGGCAGATACGCAGTATTTT; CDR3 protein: CASSLDRADTQYF
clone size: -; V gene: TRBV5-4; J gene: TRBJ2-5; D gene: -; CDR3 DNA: TGTGCCAGCAGCCAAGGACAGAGCCAAGAGACCCAGTACTTC; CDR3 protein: CASSQGQSQETQYF
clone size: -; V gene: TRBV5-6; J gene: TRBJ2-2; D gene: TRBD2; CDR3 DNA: TGTGCCAGCAGCTCGCCGGCGGGAGGGCCGGGAGCCGGGGAGCTGTTTTTT; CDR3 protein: CASSSPAGGPGAGELFF
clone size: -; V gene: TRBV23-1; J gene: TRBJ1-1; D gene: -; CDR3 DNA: TGCGCCAGCAGTCAATGTCCCTGTTCGGCTTTCTTT; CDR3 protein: CASSQCPCSAFF